This T cell receptor (beta chain) was profiled in a study of shared clonotypes between healthy human individuals. Here immunoSEQ multiplex PCR was the method, and the copy in TCRdb shows in-frame clones only, minus some. There are about 870,000 clones in the sample; around 93% occur only once, and around 24% lies in the top ten. The CDR3 totals 17 residues. Germline V lookup: CDR1 SGHRS, CDR2 YFSETQ. V shed 0 bases, J shed 2 bases, and the junction held 11 bases outside the gene matches. The naive CD8 population came from CD45RO-negative cells selected for CCR7, without terminally differentiated effector memory CD45RA+ cells.

The sequence was obtained from a man younger than 40 in good health. Sequencing used naive CD8+ T cells sorted from blood. V and J are TRBV5-1 and TRBJ2-7; 7 bases are shared with TRBD2. CDR3 nucleotide sequence: TGCGCCAGCAGCTTGGGGGAGGGATTGGCTACTACCTACGAGCAGTACTTC. Protein product: CASSLGEGLATTYEQYF.